This TCR beta chain was identified in a study of radiation and T cells in renal cell carcinoma. Turning to the study itself: Nephrectomy followed 15 Gy stereotactic body radiation by 4 weeks.

Only in-frame clones appear in the TCRdb table, and some are missing; sequencing was by immunoSEQ multiplex PCR. The sample records about 160,000 clones, 88% being singletons. Time point noted: baseline pretreatment blood. The treatment is: 15 Gy SBRT to primary tumor, nephrectomy 4 weeks later. The source of this sequence is a woman in her sixties or seventies with renal cell carcinoma. The sample here was blood, taken from a patient whose treatment included radiotherapy and nephrectomy.

CDR3 sequence (DNA): TGCGCCAGCAGCCAAGATTCACAGGAGCTGAACTTCTATGGCTACACCTTC. Translation gives CASSQDSQELNFYGYTF. The V gene is TRBV4-1, the J gene TRBJ1-2, with a possible D match to TRBD1 (5 bases). The germline V gene encodes CDR1 MGHRA and CDR2 YSYEKL. The CDR3 runs to 17 residues. Trimming shortened V by 0 bases and J by 4 bases, and 18 bases separated the two germline ends.